The TCR beta chain under discussion was sequenced for a study of T cell responses to AZD1222 COVID-19 vaccine. Study outcomes and limitations: Donors skewed white British and female; clonal diversity was possibly underestimated. No repertoire was sampled before or during the peak T cell response, only after it.

Data came from immunoSEQ multiplex PCR; TCRdb stores just in-frame clones and leaves some out. The top ten clones hold about 5.4% of a sample with about 86,000 clones, roughly 87% of them seen once. Details on this clone: Its matching antigen is unknown.

The clonotype was recovered from an adult who received the AZD1222 COVID-19 vaccine. The sample consisted of peripheral blood, taken 28 days after the second AZD1222 dose.

This CDR3 reads CASSQDPFLTSGGAWDEQYF. The CDR3 DNA reads TGTGCCAGCAGCCAAGATCCATTCTTGACTAGCGGGGGGGCTTGGGACGAGCAGTACTTC. The V call is TRBV4-2, the J call TRBJ2-7; 14 bases are a match to TRBD2. Germline loops: CDR1 LGHNA, CDR2 YNFKEQ. This CDR3 is built from 20 residues. V was pared by 0 bases and J by 5 bases, with 15 bases of the junction left unmatched.